Below are 4 T cell receptor beta chains sequenced from a single sample in a study of blood T cell repertoires in COVID-19. TCRdb keeps only in-frame clones here, not all; method: immunoSEQ multiplex PCR. The sample has 200,000 to 300,000 clones, 70% to 85% seen once; the top ten hold approximately 3.2%. Sequenced material: peripheral blood. The source of these receptors is an elderly woman with acute or convalescent COVID-19.

In its sample, this clone was seen once. This CDR3 is also generated by other DNA sequences in the sample. The chain has TRBV10-3 and TRBJ2-5, with 9 bases identical to TRBD2. Germline values: CDR1 ENHRY, CDR2 SYGVKD. J gave up 3 bases and V 2 bases, and 4 bases lay outside the gene matches. The CDR3 covers 15 residues. CDR3 coding DNA: TGTGCCATCAGTGAGCCGGGACTAGCCGAAGAGACCCAGTACTTC. This sequence encodes CAISEPGLAEETQYF.

This clone was counted a few times. The gene calls are TRBV15 and TRBJ1-4; D unresolved. Germline V gene data show CDR1 as LNHNV and CDR2 as YYDKDF (reference sequence). Between the trimmed V and J ends, which lost 0 bases and 6 bases, there was a span of 11 bases. This CDR3 has 15 amino acids. CDR3 nucleotide sequence: TGTGCCACCAGCAGAGAGAGGTTTCACGATGAAAAACTGTTTTTT. It codes for CATSRERFHDEKLFF.

The V call is TRBV10-3, the J call TRBJ1-3, with D possibly being TRBD1 (6 bases). Deletions cut 10 bases from V and 2 bases from J, with 15 bases between. The germline CDR1 and CDR2 sequences are ENHRY and SYGVKD. The CDR3 has 14 amino acids. The DNA of the CDR3 is TGTGCCACCACGACAACAGGGCCTGGAAACACCATATATTTT. As protein: CATTTTGPGNTIYF.

This sequence joins TRBV9 and TRBJ2-5; the D is unclear. Trimming took off 4 bases at V and 5 bases at J, with 9 bases between the two ends. The CDR3 sequence is 12 residues long. CDR1 and CDR2 (germline): SGDLS, YYNGEE. CDR3 residues: CASSPTGETQYF. CDR3 nucleotides: TGTGCCAGCAGCCCTACCGGGGAGACCCAGTACTTC. The full variable domain, with the rest looked up from reference TRBV9 and TRBJ2-5, is DSGVTQTPKHLITATGQRVTLRCSPRSGDLSVYWYQQSLDQGLQFLIQYYNGEERAKGNILERFSAQQFPDLHSELNLSSLELGDSALYFCASSPTGETQYFGPGTRLLVL.